This TCR beta chain was obtained from a study of liver allograft versus peripheral blood T cells. Study background: Comparative analysis was performed on T cell receptor repertoires from transplanted livers and from recipients' peripheral blood. Study-level findings and limits: Intra-allograft T cell receptor repertoires in the liver reportedly differed from peripheral blood repertoires.

In the case of this clonotype: The antigen is undetermined.

CDR3 length equals 12 residues. The V and J ends lost 5 bases and 7 bases, in that order; junction bases with no gene match: 5. Germline V gene sequence: CDR1 DFQATT, CDR2 SNEGSKA (reference sequence). TCRdb reprocessed the reads via MiXCR and lists one record per CDR3 protein. The sample has over 3,000 distinct CDR3 sequences; about 15% are singletons. The receptor's source is a human patient who had a liver transplant. Some T cells may possibly be graft donor cells. The V call is TRBV20-1, the J call TRBJ1-2; 9 nucleotides agree with TRBD1. The CDR3 loop reads CSARQGEAGYTF. The CDR3 coding sequence is TGCAGTGCTCGACAGGGGGAGGCTGGCTACACCTTC.